This is a list of T cell receptor beta chains from one sample in a study of blood T cell repertoires in COVID-19. TCRdb's copy holds only in-frame clones and misses some; the assay was immunoSEQ multiplex PCR. Here the sample spans around 200,000 clones, 75% to 90% being singletons. Sequencing input: PBMCs or T cells enriched from blood (not recorded which). These receptors originate from a woman aged 40 to 49 with acute COVID-19. The CDR3 runs from the conserved cysteine through the conserved F or W. A D gene is named only where the DNA matches it firmly. Part of the rows lack a size; the others show once, few, many or a class for expanded clones.

>TRBJ1-5|TRBV29-1|.|few
CSAAVGNQPQHF
TGCAGCGCCGCAGTTGGCAATCAGCCCCAGCATTTT
>TRBJ2-7|TRBV9|.|once
CASSVGGATYEQYF
TGTGCCAGCAGCGTAGGAGGCGCAACCTACGAGCAGTACTTC
>TRBJ1-1|TRBV2|.|.
CASSPGRLNTEAFF
TGTGCCAGCAGCCCAGGGCGGTTGAACACTGAAGCTTTCTTT
>TRBJ2-2|TRBV7-3|TRBD1|.
CASSAGGGTGNTGELFF
TGTGCCAGCAGCGCCGGAGGGGGGACAGGGAACACCGGGGAGCTGTTTTTT
>TRBJ2-7|TRBV6-2/TRBV6-3|.|.
CASSHTQGSSYEQYF
TGTGCCAGCAGCCATACACAGGGAAGCTCCTACGAGCAGTACTTC
>TRBJ2-5|TRBV19|.|.
CASSIEGGKTQYF
TGTGCCAGTAGTATAGAGGGAGGAAAGACCCAGTACTTC
>TRBJ2-2|TRBV27|.|.
CASMSPTGELFF
TGTGCCAGCATGAGCCCAACCGGGGAGCTGTTTTTT
>TRBJ1-5|TRBV6-2/TRBV6-3|TRBD1|.
CASSGQGSNQPQHF
TGTGCCAGCAGCGGACAGGGAAGCAATCAGCCCCAGCATTTT
>TRBJ1-6|TRBV12-5|TRBD1|.
CASGLSHRGSNSPLHF
TGTGCTAGTGGTTTGTCCCACAGGGGAAGCAATTCACCCCTCCACTTT
>TRBJ1-5|TRBV15|.|few
CATEARVDGPGPQHF
TGTGCCACCGAAGCCAGGGTGGACGGACCAGGGCCCCAGCATTTT
>TRBJ1-2|TRBV28|.|few
CASSSHDRLGYTF
TGTGCCAGCAGTTCCCACGACCGACTTGGCTACACCTTC
>TRBJ2-5|TRBV30|.|once
CAWDRTTQETQYF
TGTGCCTGGGATAGGACTACACAAGAGACCCAGTACTTC
>TRBJ1-5|TRBV6-5|TRBD1|.
CASRTGERPQHF
TGTGCCAGCAGGACAGGGGAGAGGCCCCAGCATTTT
>TRBJ2-1|TRBV2|.|.
CASNRVIYNEQFF
TGTGCCAGCAATCGGGTGATCTACAATGAGCAGTTCTTC
>TRBJ1-4|TRBV18|TRBD1|.
CASSPPTGGNEKLFF
TGTGCCAGCTCACCACCGACAGGGGGTAATGAAAAACTGTTTTTT
>TRBJ1-1|TRBV5-4|.|.
CASSTPDSMNTEAFF
TGTGCCAGCAGCACCCCAGATTCCATGAACACTGAAGCTTTCTTT
>TRBJ2-1|TRBV19|TRBD2|.
CASSLAGGTTYNEQFF
TGTGCCAGTAGCCTAGCGGGGGGGACTACCTACAATGAGCAGTTCTTC
>TRBJ2-5|TRBV3-1/TRBV3-2|.|few
CASSQAVPRCREYQETQYF
TGTGCCAGCAGCCAAGCGGTCCCGCGGTGTCGGGAGTACCAAGAGACCCAGTACTTC